Sequencing of this T cell receptor (beta chain) was carried out in a study of regulatory T cells in long-lasting Graves disease. General observations from the study: Rather than thyroid tissue, only peripheral blood underwent study.

Time point meaning: newly diagnosed GD, antithyroid drugs for less than 3 months. Following extraction of RNA from PBMCs, that RNA was used to make the TCR library. Germline values: CDR1 MNHEY, CDR2 SMNVEV (reference sequence). The CDR3 spans 16 residues. The V end lost 0 bases, the J end lost 7 bases, and 16 bases lay between the germline ends. This clonotype was observed at least ten times. Its antigen is as yet unknown. According to the study, TCR beta libraries were built with iRepertoire HTBI primers and CDR3-region Arm-PCR. A single record per CDR3 protein comes from TCRdb applying MiXCR to the multiplex PCR reads. The data hold hundreds of thousands of distinct CDR3 sequences, with about 15% observed a single time. The sample was also reused in another study, on T cells in Graves' hyperthyroidism and ophthalmopathy. From that report: A first-round RT-PCR of the TCR CDR3 used the HTBI primer set. Most thyroid clonotypes expanded above 0.001 were also detected in blood.

This clonotype was obtained from a woman aged 40 to 50 with Graves disease. Sequencing used peripheral blood mononuclear cells (PBMCs), obtained at new diagnosis, from a patient treated with antithyroid drugs. This chain joins TRBV27 and TRBJ2-1, with a possible D match to TRBD1 (6 bases). The CDR3 DNA reads as TGTGCCAGCAGTTTATCGGGGACATCATCGAGGAATGAGCAGTTCTTC. Amino acids: CASSLSGTSSRNEQFF.